The 15 T cell receptor beta chains below come from one sample, sequenced in a study of cytomegalovirus exposure and HLA in healthy donors. PCR was performed using 60 Vbeta and 13 Jbeta primers. Sequencing used immunoSEQ multiplex PCR; TCRdb keeps in-frame clones, though not all of them. The listing records about 160,000 clones. Sequenced: PBMCs. The source is a woman between 45 and 60 years old in good health and CMV-seronegative.

This rearrangement joins TRBV2 to TRBJ2-7, with 7 bases aligning to TRBD1. J lost 4 bases, V lost 2 bases, and 8 bases had no gene match. The CDR3 is 15 residues long. Germline V gene lookup returns CDR1 SNHLY and CDR2 FYNNEI. CDR3 loop: CASSELRGRGYEQYF. CDR3 DNA: TGTGCCAGCAGTGAACTTAGGGGGCGTGGATACGAGCAGTACTTC.

This sequence joins TRBV5-1 and TRBJ1-1; perhaps TRBD1 as D (6 bases). This CDR3 comprises 14 residues. CDR1 and CDR2 (germline): SGHRS, YFSETQ. Trimming removed 4 bases from V and 5 bases from J, with 15 bases in between. The CDR3 protein is CASSTRGGGTEAFF. The DNA of the CDR3 is TGCGCCAGCAGCACTAGGGGGGGCGGAACTGAAGCTTTCTTT.

This chain links TRBV5-1 with TRBJ1-5, with TRBD1 matching over 10 bases. The CDR3 has 14 amino acids. V was pared by 0 bases and J by 6 bases, with 0 bases of the junction left unmatched. Per germline, CDR1 SGHRS and CDR2 YFSETQ. The CDR3 loop reads CASSLGDRGQPQHF. CDR3 bases: TGCGCCAGCAGCTTGGGGGACAGGGGTCAGCCCCAGCATTTT.

J is TRBJ1-4 and V is TRBV4-3; 7 bases are shared with TRBD1. The CDR3 has 15 residues. The V gene end was trimmed by 3 bases and the J gene end by 5 bases; junction bases not matched to a gene: 6. CDR1 is LGHNA, CDR2 YSLEER, per germline. The CDR3: CASSQDRFENEKLFF. The CDR3 DNA is TGCGCCAGCAGCCAGGACAGGTTCGAAAATGAAAAACTGTTTTTT.

The rearrangement uses TRBV19 and TRBJ1-5; D is possibly TRBD1 (5 bases). Trimming stripped 9 bases from V and 2 bases from J, with 14 bases between. CDR1 is LNHDA, CDR2 SQIVND, per germline (reference sequence). The CDR3 covers 14 residues. CDR3 DNA sequence: TGTGCCAGCTGCACTACGGGGGGCAATCAGCCCCAGCATTTT. It translates to CASCTTGGNQPQHF.

The chain employs TRBV5-1 and TRBJ2-5, with D unclear. Germline V gene lookup returns CDR1 SGHRS and CDR2 YFSETQ. The CDR3 is made up of 13 amino acids. Trimming cost V 2 bases and J 4 bases, with 9 bases left between them. CDR3 nucleotides: TGCGCCAGCAGCTTTACTACCACAGAGACCCAGTACTTC. Protein: CASSFTTTETQYF. Full variable domain (missing parts from reference TRBV5-1 and TRBJ2-5): KAGVTQTPRYLIKTRGQQVTLSCSPISGHRSVSWYQQTPGQGLQFLFEYFSETQRNKGNFPGRFSGRQFSNSRSEMNVSTLELGDSALYLCASSFTTTETQYFGPGTRLLVL.

The rearrangement joins TRBV11-3 to TRBJ1-1; D remains unclear. V shed 4 bases and J shed 1 base, with 7 bases lying between them. The CDR3 contains 13 residues. In germline, CDR1 is SGHNT, CDR2 YENEEA. The CDR3 region has the DNA TGTGCCAGCAGCTGGGCAGGGAACACTGAAGCTTTCTTT. Residues: CASSWAGNTEAFF.

The V gene is TRBV2, the J gene TRBJ1-5, with 7 bases that match TRBD1. CDR3 length: 15 amino acids. Germline V CDR1 and CDR2: SNHLY, FYNNEI. V gave up 6 bases and J gave up 0 bases; unmatched junction bases: 5. CDR3 protein: CASRETGISNQPQHF. The CDR3 DNA sequence: TGTGCCAGCAGAGAGACAGGGATTAGCAATCAGCCCCAGCATTTT. The full variable domain, in which reference TRBV2 and TRBJ1-5 provide the parts outside the CDR3, is EPEVTQTPSHQVTQMGQEVILRCVPISNHLYFYWYRQILGQKVEFLVSFYNNEISEKSEIFDDQFSVERPDGSNFTLKIRSTKLEDSAMYFCASRETGISNQPQHFGDGTRLSIL.

J is TRBJ1-1 and V is TRBV6-1; TRBD1 aligns across 8 bases. CDR3 size: 15 residues. V lost 5 bases, J lost 1 base, and 6 bases stayed unmatched. Per the germline V gene, CDR1 is MNHNS and CDR2 is SASEGT. CDR3 sequence (DNA): TGTGCCAGCAGTTTAAGGACAGGGCAGAACACTGAAGCTTTCTTT. Protein: CASSLRTGQNTEAFF.

The rearrangement joins TRBV29-1 to TRBJ1-2; 9 positions agree with TRBD1. Germline CDR1 and CDR2: SQVTM and ANQGSEA. The CDR3 consists of 14 residues. Losses at the gene ends were 6 bases for V and 4 bases for J; bases not matched to a gene: 9. CDR3 loop: CSVASGQGVYGYTF. CDR3 in DNA: TGCAGCGTCGCATCGGGACAGGGCGTCTATGGCTACACCTTC.

The chain joins TRBV4-2 to TRBJ2-5, with 7 bases aligning to TRBD1. The V and J ends lost 0 bases and 4 bases, in that order; junction bases with no gene match: 17. This CDR3 comprises 19 residues. CDR1 is LGHNA, CDR2 YNFKEQ, per germline. The CDR3, as DNA: TGTGCCAGCAGCCAAGAGAGCAGTGAGACAGGGATAGCAGGAGAGACCCAGTACTTC. It codes for CASSQESSETGIAGETQYF.

The chain uses TRBV19 and TRBJ1-5, with 7 bases that match TRBD1. CDR1 and CDR2 from the germline V gene are LNHDA and SQIVND (reference sequence). This CDR3 spans 13 amino acids. The V segment lost 3 bases and the J segment 5 bases; nucleotides outside the gene matches: 1. The CDR3 reads CASSIGQDQPQHF. Written as DNA, the CDR3 is TGTGCCAGTAGTATTGGACAGGATCAGCCCCAGCATTTT.

V usage is TRBV5-4 and J usage is TRBJ2-7; possibly TRBD2 for D (6 bases). CDR1 is SGHNT, CDR2 YYREEE, per germline (reference sequence). Trimming left V 1 base short and J 2 bases short, with 13 bases between. CDR3 length: 15 residues. The CDR3 DNA reads TGTGCCAGCAGCTTGACCGTAGCGGAACCCTACGAGCAGTACTTC. Translating it yields CASSLTVAEPYEQYF.

This chain links TRBV18 with TRBJ2-1, with D perhaps matching TRBD1 (6 bases). Trimming cost V 3 bases and J 8 bases, with 20 bases left between them. Germline values: CDR1 KGHSH, CDR2 LQKENI. The CDR3 length is 16 residues. The CDR3 nucleotides are TGTGCCAGCTCACCCTCTAAGGGCAGGGGCGGTGATGAGCAGTTCTTC. It is translated as CASSPSKGRGGDEQFF.

The CDR3 protein is CASSPRDSHNSPLHF. The CDR3, as DNA: TGTGCCAGCAGCCCAAGGGACAGTCATAATTCACCCCTCCACTTT. The J gene is TRBJ1-6, the V gene TRBV28; 7 nucleotides line up with TRBD1. The CDR3 has 15 amino acids. The germline gives CDR1 MDHEN, CDR2 SYDVKM. After removal of 6 bases from V and 5 bases from J, the junction contained 7 bases not matched to a gene.